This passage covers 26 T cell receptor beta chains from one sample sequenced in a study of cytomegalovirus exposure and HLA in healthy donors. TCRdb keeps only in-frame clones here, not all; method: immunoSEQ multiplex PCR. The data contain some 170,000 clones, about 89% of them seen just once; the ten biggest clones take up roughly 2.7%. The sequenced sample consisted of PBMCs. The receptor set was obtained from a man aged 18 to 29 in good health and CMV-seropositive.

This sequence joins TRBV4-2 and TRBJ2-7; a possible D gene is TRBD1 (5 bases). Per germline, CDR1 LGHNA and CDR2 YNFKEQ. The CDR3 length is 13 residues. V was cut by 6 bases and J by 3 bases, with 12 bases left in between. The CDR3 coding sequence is TGTGCCAGCAGTCAGGGAACTAACTACGAGCAGTACTTC. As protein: CASSQGTNYEQYF.

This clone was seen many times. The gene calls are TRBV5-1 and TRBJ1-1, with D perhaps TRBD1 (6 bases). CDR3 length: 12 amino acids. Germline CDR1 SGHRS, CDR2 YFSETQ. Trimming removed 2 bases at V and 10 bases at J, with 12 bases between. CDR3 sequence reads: CASSFGQGGAFF. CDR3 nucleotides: TGCGCCAGCAGCTTCGGCCAAGGGGGAGCTTTCTTT.

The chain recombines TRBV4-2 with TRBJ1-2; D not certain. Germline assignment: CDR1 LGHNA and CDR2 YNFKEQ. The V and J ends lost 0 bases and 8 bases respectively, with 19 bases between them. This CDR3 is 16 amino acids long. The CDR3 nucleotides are TGTGCCAGCAGCCAAGATTACGGCAGTAGGTCAGGAGGCTACACCTTC. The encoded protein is CASSQDYGSRSGGYTF.

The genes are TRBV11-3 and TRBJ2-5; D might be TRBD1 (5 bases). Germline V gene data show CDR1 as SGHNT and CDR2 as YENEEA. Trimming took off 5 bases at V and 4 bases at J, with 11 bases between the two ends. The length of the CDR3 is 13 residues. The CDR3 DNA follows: TGTGCCAGCAGCCCCCAGGGCGGAGAGACCCAGTACTTC. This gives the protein CASSPQGGETQYF.

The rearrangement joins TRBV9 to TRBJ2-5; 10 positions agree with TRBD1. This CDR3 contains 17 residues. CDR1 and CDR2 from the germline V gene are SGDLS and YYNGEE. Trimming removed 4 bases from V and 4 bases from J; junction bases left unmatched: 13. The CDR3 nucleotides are TGTGCCAGCAGCTTATACAGCGGGACAGGGGTGGGAGAGACCCAGTACTTC. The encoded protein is CASSLYSGTGVGETQYF.

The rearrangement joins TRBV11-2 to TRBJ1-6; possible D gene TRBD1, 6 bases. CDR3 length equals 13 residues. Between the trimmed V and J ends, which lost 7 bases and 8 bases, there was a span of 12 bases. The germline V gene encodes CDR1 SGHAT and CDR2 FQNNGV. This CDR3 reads CASKGEMDSPLHF. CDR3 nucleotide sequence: TGTGCCAGCAAGGGGGAGATGGATTCACCCCTCCACTTT.

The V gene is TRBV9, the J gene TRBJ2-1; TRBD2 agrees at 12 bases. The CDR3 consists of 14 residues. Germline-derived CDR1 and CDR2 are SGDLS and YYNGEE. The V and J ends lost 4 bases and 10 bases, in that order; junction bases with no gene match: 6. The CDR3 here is CASSHGLAGSEQFF. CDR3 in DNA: TGTGCCAGCAGCCACGGACTAGCGGGATCGGAGCAGTTCTTC.

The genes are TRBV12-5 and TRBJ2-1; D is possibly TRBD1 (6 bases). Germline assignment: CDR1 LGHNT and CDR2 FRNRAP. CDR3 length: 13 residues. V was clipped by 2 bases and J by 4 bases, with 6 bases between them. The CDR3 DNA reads TGTGCTAGTGGTTTGCAGGGGTACAATGAGCAGTTCTTC. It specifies CASGLQGYNEQFF.

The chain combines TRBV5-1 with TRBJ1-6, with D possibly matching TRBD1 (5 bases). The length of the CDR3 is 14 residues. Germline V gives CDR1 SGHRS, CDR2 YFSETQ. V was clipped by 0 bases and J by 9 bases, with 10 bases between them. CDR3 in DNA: TGCGCCAGCAGCTTGGGGGGCACAAGTTCACCCCTCCACTTT. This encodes CASSLGGTSSPLHF.

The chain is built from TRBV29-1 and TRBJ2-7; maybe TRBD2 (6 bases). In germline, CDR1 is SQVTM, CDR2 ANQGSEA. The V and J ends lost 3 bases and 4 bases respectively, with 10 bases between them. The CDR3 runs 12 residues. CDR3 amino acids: CSVDGGEYEQYF. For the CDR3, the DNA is TGCAGCGTTGACGGGGGAGAATACGAGCAGTACTTC.

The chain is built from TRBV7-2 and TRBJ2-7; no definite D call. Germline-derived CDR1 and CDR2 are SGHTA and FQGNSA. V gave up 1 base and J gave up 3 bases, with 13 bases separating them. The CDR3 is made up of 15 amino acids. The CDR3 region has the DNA TGTGCCAGCAGCTTAGACGAGTTTAGGAGCTACGAGCAGTACTTC. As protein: CASSLDEFRSYEQYF.

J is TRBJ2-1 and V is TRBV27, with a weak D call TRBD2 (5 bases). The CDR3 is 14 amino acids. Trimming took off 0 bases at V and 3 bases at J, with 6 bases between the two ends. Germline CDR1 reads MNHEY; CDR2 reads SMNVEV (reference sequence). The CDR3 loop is CASSLSGSYNEQFF. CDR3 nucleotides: TGTGCCAGCAGTTTATCGGGGAGCTACAATGAGCAGTTCTTC.

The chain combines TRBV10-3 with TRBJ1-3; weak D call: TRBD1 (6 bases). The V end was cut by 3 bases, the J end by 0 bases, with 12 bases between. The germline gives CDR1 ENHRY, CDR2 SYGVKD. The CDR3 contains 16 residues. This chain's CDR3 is CAISDTRTVSGNTIYF. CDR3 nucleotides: TGTGCCATCAGTGATACTCGGACAGTCTCTGGAAACACCATATATTTT.

CDR3 region: CASCRLAGTYPAETQYF. The CDR3 nucleotides are TGTGCCAGCTGTCGGCTAGCGGGGACGTACCCGGCGGAGACCCAGTACTTC. The gene calls are TRBV2 and TRBJ2-5, with TRBD2 matching over 9 bases. There are 17 residues in the CDR3. CDR1 and CDR2 (germline): SNHLY, FYNNEI. V was clipped by 8 bases and J by 5 bases; unmatched bases: 18.

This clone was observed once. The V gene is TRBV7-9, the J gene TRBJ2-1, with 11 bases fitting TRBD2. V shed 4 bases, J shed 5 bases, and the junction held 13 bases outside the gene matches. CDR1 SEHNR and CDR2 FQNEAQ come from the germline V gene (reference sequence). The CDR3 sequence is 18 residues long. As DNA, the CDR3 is TGTGCCAGCAGCTCCTATATTATCGGGACTAGCGGTGACAATGAGCAGTTCTTC. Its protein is CASSSYIIGTSGDNEQFF.

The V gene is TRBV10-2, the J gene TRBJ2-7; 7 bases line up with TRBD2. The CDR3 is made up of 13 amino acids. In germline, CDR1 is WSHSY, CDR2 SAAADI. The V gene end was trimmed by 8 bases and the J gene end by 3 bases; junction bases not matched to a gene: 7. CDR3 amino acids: CASVPGGGYEQYF. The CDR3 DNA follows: TGCGCCAGCGTTCCCGGCGGGGGCTACGAGCAGTACTTC.

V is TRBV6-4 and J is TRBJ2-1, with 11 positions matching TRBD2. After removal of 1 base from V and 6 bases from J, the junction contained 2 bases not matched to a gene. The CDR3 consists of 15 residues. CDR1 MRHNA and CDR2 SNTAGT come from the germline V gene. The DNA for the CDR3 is TGTGCCAGCAGTGACTTGGGACTAGCGGTCAATGAGCAGTTCTTC. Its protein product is CASSDLGLAVNEQFF.

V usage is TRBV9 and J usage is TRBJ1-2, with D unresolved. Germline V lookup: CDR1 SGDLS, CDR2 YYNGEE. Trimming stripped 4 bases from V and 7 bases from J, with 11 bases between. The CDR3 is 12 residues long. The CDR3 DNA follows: TGTGCCAGCAGCCCGCTGCCGGGTGGCTACACCTTC. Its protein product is CASSPLPGGYTF. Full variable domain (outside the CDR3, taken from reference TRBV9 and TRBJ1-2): DSGVTQTPKHLITATGQRVTLRCSPRSGDLSVYWYQQSLDQGLQFLIQYYNGEERAKGNILERFSAQQFPDLHSELNLSSLELGDSALYFCASSPLPGGYTFGSGTRLTVV.

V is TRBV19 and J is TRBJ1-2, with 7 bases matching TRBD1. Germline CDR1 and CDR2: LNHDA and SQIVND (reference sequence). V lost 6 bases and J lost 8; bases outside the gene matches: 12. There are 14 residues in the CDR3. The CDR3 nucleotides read TGTGCCAGTAGGAACCCGGGACAGCGGTACGGCTACACCTTC. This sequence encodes CASRNPGQRYGYTF.

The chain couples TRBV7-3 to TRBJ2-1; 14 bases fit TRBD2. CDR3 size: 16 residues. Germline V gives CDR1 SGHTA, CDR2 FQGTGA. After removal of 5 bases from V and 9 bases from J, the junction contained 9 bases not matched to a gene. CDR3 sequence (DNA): TGTGCCAGCAGCCCAAGACTAGCGGGAGGGCCCCCTGAGCAGTTCTTC. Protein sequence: CASSPRLAGGPPEQFF. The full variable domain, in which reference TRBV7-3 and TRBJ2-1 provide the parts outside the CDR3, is GAGVSQTPSNKVTEKGKYVELRCDPISGHTALYWYRQSLGQGPEFLIYFQGTGAADDSGLPNDRFFAVRPEGSVSTLKIQRTERGDSAVYLCASSPRLAGGPPEQFFGPGTRLTVL.

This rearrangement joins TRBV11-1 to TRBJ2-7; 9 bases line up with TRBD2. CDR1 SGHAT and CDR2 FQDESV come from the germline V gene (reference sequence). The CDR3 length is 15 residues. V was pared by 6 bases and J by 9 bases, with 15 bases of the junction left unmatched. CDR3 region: CASRRLADQSYVQYF. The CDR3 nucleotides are TGTGCCAGCAGGAGACTAGCGGATCAAAGCTATGTGCAGTACTTC.

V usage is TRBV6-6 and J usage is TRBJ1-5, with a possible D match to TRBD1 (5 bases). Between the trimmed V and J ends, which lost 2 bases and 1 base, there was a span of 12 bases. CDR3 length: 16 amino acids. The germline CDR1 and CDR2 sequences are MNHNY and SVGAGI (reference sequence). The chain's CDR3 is CASSYQRRGSNQPQHF. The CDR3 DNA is TGTGCCAGCAGTTACCAGAGAAGGGGCAGCAATCAGCCCCAGCATTTT.

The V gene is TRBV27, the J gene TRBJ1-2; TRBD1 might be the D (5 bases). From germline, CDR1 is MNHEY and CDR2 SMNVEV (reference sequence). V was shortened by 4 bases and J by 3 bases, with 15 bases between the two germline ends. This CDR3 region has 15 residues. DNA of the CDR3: TGTGCCAGCAGTTCGTCCGGCGGGGCGGACTATGGCTACACCTTC. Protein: CASSSSGGADYGYTF.

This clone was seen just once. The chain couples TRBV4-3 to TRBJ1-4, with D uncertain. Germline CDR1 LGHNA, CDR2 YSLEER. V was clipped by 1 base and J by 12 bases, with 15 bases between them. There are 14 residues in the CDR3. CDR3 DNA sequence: TGCGCCAGCAGCCAAGTCGTCAGTACTAGAGAACTGTTTTTT. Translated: CASSQVVSTRELFF.

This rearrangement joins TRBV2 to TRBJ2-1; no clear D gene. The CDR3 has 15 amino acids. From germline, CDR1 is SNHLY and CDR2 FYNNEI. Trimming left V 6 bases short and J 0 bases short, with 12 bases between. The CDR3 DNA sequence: TGTGCCAGCAGGAAACTCGCTAGCTCCTACAATGAGCAGTTCTTC. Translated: CASRKLASSYNEQFF.

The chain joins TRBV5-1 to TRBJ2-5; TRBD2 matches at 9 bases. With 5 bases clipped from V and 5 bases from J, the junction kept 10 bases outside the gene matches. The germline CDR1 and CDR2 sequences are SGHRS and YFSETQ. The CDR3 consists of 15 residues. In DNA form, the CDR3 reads TGCGCCAGCAGTATAGCGGGAGCCCCAAGCGAGACCCAGTACTTC. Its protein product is CASSIAGAPSETQYF.